This is a list of T cell receptor beta chains from one sample in a study of cytomegalovirus exposure and HLA in healthy donors. Sequencing used immunoSEQ multiplex PCR; TCRdb keeps in-frame clones, though not all of them. This table has 70,000 or so clones, about 90% appearing once. The sequenced material came from PBMCs. The receptor set was obtained from a man in his late teens or twenties in good health and CMV-seronegative. Both conserved end residues are part of each CDR3. D genes are given only for firm matches. Part of the rows lack a size; the others show once, few, many or a class for expanded clones.

V gene: TRBV5-6; J gene: TRBJ1-4; clone size: .; D gene: .; CDR3 DNA: TGTGCCAGCAGCCCCGTGAGGACATCGACCGAAAAACTGTTTTTT; CDR3 protein: CASSPVRTSTEKLFF
V gene: TRBV5-4; J gene: TRBJ2-5; clone size: .; D gene: .; CDR3 DNA: TGTGCCAGCAGCCGCGCCAGGATCAGTGAATTTGGGACCCAGTACTTC; CDR3 protein: CASSRARISEFGTQYF
V gene: TRBV2; J gene: TRBJ2-4; clone size: .; D gene: TRBD1; CDR3 DNA: TGTGCCAGCAACAGGGGTCGTAACATTCAGTACTTC; CDR3 protein: CASNRGRNIQYF
V gene: TRBV7-7; J gene: TRBJ1-4; clone size: .; D gene: .; CDR3 DNA: TGTGCTAGCAGCTCAGGACCTTCGGGGGAAAAACTGTTTTTT; CDR3 protein: CASSSGPSGEKLFF
V gene: TRBV15; J gene: TRBJ2-1; clone size: .; D gene: TRBD2; CDR3 DNA: TGTGCCACCAGCAGAGGGGTCGGGGGGAATGAGCAGTTCTTC; CDR3 protein: CATSRGVGGNEQFF
V gene: TRBV7-9; J gene: TRBJ2-5; clone size: .; D gene: TRBD1; CDR3 DNA: TGTGCCAGCAGCTTTGGGACAGGGAATGTGGAGACCCAGTACTTC; CDR3 protein: CASSFGTGNVETQYF
V gene: TRBV4-3; J gene: TRBJ1-5; clone size: .; D gene: TRBD1; CDR3 DNA: TGCGCCAGCAGCCAAGATTATGACTTAGGACAGGGGTACGTGCCCCAGCATTTT; CDR3 protein: CASSQDYDLGQGYVPQHF
V gene: TRBV27; J gene: TRBJ2-1; clone size: once; D gene: TRBD2; CDR3 DNA: TGTGCCAGCAAGAGGGGGACTAGCGGTCCAAATGAGCAGTTCTTC; CDR3 protein: CASKRGTSGPNEQFF
V gene: TRBV4-2; J gene: TRBJ2-1; clone size: .; D gene: .; CDR3 DNA: TGTGCCAGCTCCAAATACAATGAGCAGTTCTTC; CDR3 protein: CASSKYNEQFF
V gene: TRBV9; J gene: TRBJ2-7; clone size: few; D gene: TRBD2; CDR3 DNA: TGTGCCAGCAGCAGTTCTCTAGCGGGAGGGCAACACTACGAGCAGTACTTC; CDR3 protein: CASSSSLAGGQHYEQYF
V gene: TRBV28; J gene: TRBJ2-2; clone size: once; D gene: TRBD2; CDR3 DNA: TGTGCCAGCTCGAAGACTAGCGGGAACACCGGGGAGCTGTTTTTT; CDR3 protein: CASSKTSGNTGELFF
V gene: TRBV5-6; J gene: TRBJ2-7; clone size: .; D gene: .; CDR3 DNA: TGTGCCAGCAGCTTGGGTTGGAAACCATGGGAGGCCTACGAGCAGTACTTC; CDR3 protein: CASSLGWKPWEAYEQYF
V gene: TRBV28; J gene: TRBJ1-1; clone size: .; D gene: .; CDR3 DNA: TGTGCCAGCAGCTCAATACTCCGGACAGAGAAAGCTTTCTTT; CDR3 protein: CASSSILRTEKAFF
V gene: TRBV25-1; J gene: TRBJ2-2; clone size: .; D gene: .; CDR3 DNA: TGTGCCAGCGGGGATCCCCGCGCGGGAAAATGGGAGCTGTTTTTT; CDR3 protein: CASGDPRAGKWELFF
V gene: TRBV5-8; J gene: TRBJ2-3; clone size: .; D gene: .; CDR3 DNA: TGTGCCAGCAGCTCCGGGACAATAAGCACAGATACGCAGTATTTT; CDR3 protein: CASSSGTISTDTQYF
V gene: TRBV23-1; J gene: TRBJ2-5; clone size: few; D gene: .; CDR3 DNA: TGCGCCAGCAAAAGGTACGGGGTGGACGAGACCCAGTACTTC; CDR3 protein: CASKRYGVDETQYF
V gene: TRBV5-4; J gene: TRBJ1-2; clone size: .; D gene: .; CDR3 DNA: TGTGCCAGCAGCTTGAACGTGGGGAGCTATGGCTACACCTTC; CDR3 protein: CASSLNVGSYGYTF
V gene: TRBV9; J gene: TRBJ2-3; clone size: medium-sized; D gene: TRBD2; CDR3 DNA: TGTGCCAGCAGTACTAGCGGGAGCACAGATACGCAGTATTTT; CDR3 protein: CASSTSGSTDTQYF
V gene: TRBV28; J gene: TRBJ2-1; clone size: .; D gene: TRBD2; CDR3 DNA: TGTGCCAGCGGGACTAGGAATGCTGAGCAGTTCTTC; CDR3 protein: CASGTRNAEQFF
V gene: TRBV5-1; J gene: TRBJ1-5; clone size: .; D gene: .; CDR3 DNA: TGCGCCAGCAGCTTGGAGGGGATTAGCAGTCAGCCCCAGCATTTT; CDR3 protein: CASSLEGISSQPQHF